This T cell receptor beta chain is from a study of blood T cell repertoires in COVID-19. Study-level background: The United States, Italy and Spain were the sources of the acute and convalescent COVID-19 samples.

Under the authors' procedure: Estimation of nucleated cell counts relied on the amplification of reference gene primers. The method was immunoSEQ multiplex PCR; TCRdb's version includes in-frame clones alone and lacks a portion of them. The DNA gave D and trimming, while V, J and clone size come from that table. This table holds 250,000 to 300,000 clones, approximately 85% found once. V was pared by 4 bases and J by 2 bases, with 4 bases of the junction left unmatched. CDR3 length equals 14 residues. In germline, CDR1 is SGHKS, CDR2 YYEKEE (reference sequence). This TCR was recovered from a woman aged 65 to 85 with acute or convalescent COVID-19. The chain has TRBV5-5 and TRBJ1-2; 8 bases fit TRBD1. Sequences were obtained from peripheral blood. In nucleotides, the CDR3 is TGTGCCAGCAGCGGAGACAGGGGAAACTATGGCTACACCTTC. Amino acid sequence: CASSGDRGNYGYTF.